The entry below gives a single T cell receptor (beta chain) sequence along with its context. Sequencing used immunoSEQ multiplex PCR; TCRdb keeps in-frame clones, though not all of them. The sample contains tens of thousands of clones, over 80% of which appear only once. The source of the sample is a study of T cell changes during pregnancy in multiple sclerosis. Germline values: CDR1 MNHNS, CDR2 SASEGT. J was trimmed by 3 bases and V by 0 bases; bases with no gene match: 11. The CDR3 sequence is 19 residues long. V gene TRBV6-1 combines with J gene TRBJ2-1; 10 bases line up with TRBD2. The source of this sequence is a female donor in good health, enrolled as a control in a pregnancy study. The sample here was peripheral blood, taken in the third trimester of pregnancy. CDR3 in DNA: TGTGCCAGCAGTGAAGCTGGAGACGTAGCGGGGGGTTTCTACAATGAGCAGTTCTTC. Translated, it gives CASSEAGDVAGGFYNEQFF.